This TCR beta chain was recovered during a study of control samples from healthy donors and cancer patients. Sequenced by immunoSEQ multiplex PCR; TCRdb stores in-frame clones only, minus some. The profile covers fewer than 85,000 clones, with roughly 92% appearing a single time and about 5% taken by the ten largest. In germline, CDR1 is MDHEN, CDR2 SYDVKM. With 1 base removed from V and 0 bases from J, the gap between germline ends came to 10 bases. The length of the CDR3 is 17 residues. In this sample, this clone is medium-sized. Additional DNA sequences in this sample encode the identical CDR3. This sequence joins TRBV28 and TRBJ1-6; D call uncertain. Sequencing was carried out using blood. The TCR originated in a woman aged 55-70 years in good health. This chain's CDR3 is CASSLSPGSSYNSPLHF. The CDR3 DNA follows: TGTGCCAGCAGTTTATCTCCAGGCAGCTCCTATAATTCACCCCTCCACTTT.